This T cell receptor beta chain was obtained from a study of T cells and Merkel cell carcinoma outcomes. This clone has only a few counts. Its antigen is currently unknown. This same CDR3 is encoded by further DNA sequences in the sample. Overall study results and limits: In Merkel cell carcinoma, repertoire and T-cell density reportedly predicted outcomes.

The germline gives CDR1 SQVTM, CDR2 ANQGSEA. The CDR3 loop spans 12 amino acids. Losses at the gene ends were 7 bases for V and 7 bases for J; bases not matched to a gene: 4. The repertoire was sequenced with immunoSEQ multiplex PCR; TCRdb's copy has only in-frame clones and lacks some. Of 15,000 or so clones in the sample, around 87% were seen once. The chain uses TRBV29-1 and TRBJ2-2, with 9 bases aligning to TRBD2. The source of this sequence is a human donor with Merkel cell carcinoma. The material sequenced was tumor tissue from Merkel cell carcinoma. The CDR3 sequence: CSGYSGSGELFF. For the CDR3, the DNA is TGCAGCGGTTATAGCGGGAGCGGGGAGCTGTTTTTT.